The 30 T cell receptor beta chains in this list originate from one sample, sequenced in a study of T cell changes during pregnancy in multiple sclerosis. Generated by immunoSEQ multiplex PCR, the TCRdb table keeps only in-frame clones and is missing some. The repertoire includes 50,000 to 65,000 clones, around nine tenths of them detected once, and more than 1.5% sits in the top ten. Sample: peripheral blood, taken after pregnancy. All receptors come from a female donor with multiple sclerosis, enrolled in a pregnancy study.

J is TRBJ2-2 and V is TRBV7-9; TRBD2 aligns across 9 bases. Germline assignment: CDR1 SEHNR and CDR2 FQNEAQ (reference sequence). Losses at the gene ends were 2 bases for V and 7 bases for J; bases not matched to a gene: 8. The CDR3 length is 16 residues. The CDR3 sequence is CASSLWASGKVGELFF. CDR3 DNA sequence: TGTGCCAGCAGCTTATGGGCTAGCGGGAAGGTCGGGGAGCTGTTTTTT.

This clone was detected once. The V gene is TRBV4-2, the J gene TRBJ1-1; no clear D. V lost 0 bases, J lost 11 bases, and 13 bases lay in between. This CDR3 has 13 amino acids. Germline loops: CDR1 LGHNA, CDR2 YNFKEQ. The CDR3, as DNA: TGTGCCAGCAGCCAAGATTTGAAGAGAACGGCTTTCTTT. Amino acid sequence: CASSQDLKRTAFF.

The V and J genes are TRBV5-4 and TRBJ1-1, with TRBD1 as a possible D gene (6 bases). V lost 4 bases and J lost 5, with 15 bases in between. Germline values: CDR1 SGHNT, CDR2 YYREEE (reference sequence). CDR3 length equals 14 residues. CDR3 sequence (DNA): TGTGCCAGCAGCGTGGACAGTTCGGCGACTGAAGCTTTCTTT. Translation: CASSVDSSATEAFF.

V gene TRBV29-1 combines with J gene TRBJ2-2; D unclear. Germline CDR1 reads SQVTM; CDR2 reads ANQGSEA. Trimming removed 5 bases from V and 6 bases from J, with 7 bases in between. The CDR3 runs to 11 residues. DNA for the CDR3: TGCAGCGTTCGCACGGCCGGGGAGCTGTTTTTT. This codes for CSVRTAGELFF.

V usage is TRBV19 and J usage is TRBJ1-1; the D gene is possibly TRBD1 (6 bases). CDR1 and CDR2 (germline): LNHDA, SQIVND (reference sequence). CDR3 length: 17 residues. Between the trimmed V and J ends, which lost 9 bases and 0 bases, there was a span of 23 bases. The CDR3 DNA is TGTGCCAGCACCGACACAGGGTTTATTGGGGTGAACACTGAAGCTTTCTTT. Amino acids: CASTDTGFIGVNTEAFF.

V and J are TRBV7-9 and TRBJ2-7; TRBD1 aligns across 7 bases. The CDR3 is 14 amino acids. Germline values: CDR1 SEHNR, CDR2 FQNEAQ (reference sequence). V was pared by 5 bases and J by 3 bases, with 7 bases of the junction left unmatched. CDR3 nucleotides: TGTGCCAGCAGCCCGGGACAGTTGGTCTACGAGCAGTACTTC. Its protein product is CASSPGQLVYEQYF.

V gene TRBV7-9 combines with J gene TRBJ2-5; 7 nucleotides match TRBD1. V dropped 5 bases and J dropped 0; count of bases not matched to a gene: 6. Germline V CDR1 and CDR2: SEHNR, FQNEAQ (reference sequence). This CDR3 has 15 amino acids. CDR3 in amino acids: CASSNQDRNQETQYF. Written as DNA, the CDR3 is TGTGCCAGCAGCAACCAGGACAGGAACCAAGAGACCCAGTACTTC.

The J gene is TRBJ1-5, the V gene TRBV29-1; D remains ambiguous. The length of the CDR3 is 13 residues. Germline loops: CDR1 SQVTM, CDR2 ANQGSEA. V shed 4 bases and J shed 1 base, with 8 bases lying between them. The CDR3, as DNA: TGCAGCGTTGTAGTACAGAGCAATCAGCCCCAGCATTTT. It codes for CSVVVQSNQPQHF.

V is TRBV5-5 and J is TRBJ1-4; 9 bases line up with TRBD1. V shed 3 bases, J shed 8 bases, and the junction held 8 bases outside the gene matches. This CDR3 has 15 residues. Germline-derived CDR1 and CDR2 are SGHKS and YYEKEE (reference sequence). CDR3 sequence: CASSSEGQGDEKLFF. Written as DNA, the CDR3 is TGTGCCAGCAGCTCTGAGGGACAGGGAGACGAAAAACTGTTTTTT.

This clone has only one observation. This chain connects TRBV5-8 to TRBJ1-1; 7 nucleotides agree with TRBD1. Germline V gives CDR1 SGHTS, CDR2 YDEGEE. The CDR3 length is 14 residues. The V and J ends lost 1 base and 4 bases, in that order; junction bases with no gene match: 4. The CDR3 sequence: CASSLRGLGTEAFF. The DNA of the CDR3 is TGTGCCAGCAGCTTGAGGGGGCTGGGCACTGAAGCTTTCTTT.

The CDR3 DNA follows: TGCGCCAGCAGCTTGGGGTTAAGCGGGGGGGCCTATGAGCAGTTCTTC. This encodes CASSLGLSGGAYEQFF. This chain uses TRBV5-1 with TRBJ2-1; TRBD2 matches at 10 bases. Germline V gene data show CDR1 as SGHRS and CDR2 as YFSETQ. After removal of 0 bases from V and 8 bases from J, the junction contained 8 bases not matched to a gene. CDR3 length: 16 residues.

V and J are TRBV10-1 and TRBJ2-1; TRBD1 might be the D (5 bases). The V gene's germline CDR1 is WNHNN and CDR2 SYGVQD (reference sequence). The CDR3 covers 13 residues. Trimming took 5 bases from V and 8 from J, leaving 13 bases between them. The CDR3 protein is CASSWGDGDEQFF. The CDR3 DNA sequence: TGCGCCAGCAGTTGGGGCGACGGCGATGAGCAGTTCTTC.

CDR3 residues: CASSSRLVDTQYF. For the CDR3, the DNA is TGTGCCAGCAGCTCCAGGCTCGTGGATACGCAGTATTTT. This chain joins TRBV7-9 and TRBJ2-3; D call uncertain. CDR1 and CDR2 (germline): SEHNR, FQNEAQ (reference sequence). This CDR3 has 13 amino acids. V lost 4 bases and J lost 6, with 11 bases in between.

This chain links TRBV7-9 with TRBJ2-3, with D maybe TRBD2 (7 bases). Per the germline V gene, CDR1 is SEHNR and CDR2 is FQNEAQ (reference sequence). Trimming pared 3 bases from V and 1 base from J, leaving 20 bases between. The CDR3 has 18 amino acids. This chain's CDR3 is CASSFYRFRGAGTDTQYF. The DNA for the CDR3 is TGTGCCAGCAGCTTCTATCGTTTTCGGGGGGCGGGCACAGATACGCAGTATTTT.

V and J are TRBV19 and TRBJ1-2; 10 nucleotides match TRBD1. V shed 2 bases, J shed 7 bases, and the junction held 4 bases outside the gene matches. This CDR3 is 14 amino acids long. CDR1 is LNHDA and CDR2 is SQIVND in the germline V gene (reference sequence). CDR3 DNA: TGTGCCAGTAGTATACCCGGGACAGGGGTTGGCTACACCTTC. Its protein product is CASSIPGTGVGYTF. Based on the CDR3 plus reference TRBV19 and TRBJ1-2, the full variable domain is DGGITQSPKYLFRKEGQNVTLSCEQNLNHDAMYWYRQDPGQGLRLIYYSQIVNDFQKGDIAEGYSVSREKKESFPLTVTSAQKNPTAFYLCASSIPGTGVGYTFGSGTRLTVV.

In DNA form, the CDR3 reads TGCGCCAGCGGGTCCGGGGGGTCAGGAGAAAAACTGTTTTTT. It is translated as CASGSGGSGEKLFF. V usage is TRBV5-1 and J usage is TRBJ1-4, with a possible D match to TRBD1 (5 bases). CDR3 length equals 14 residues. V was clipped by 7 bases and J by 8 bases, with 18 bases between them. Germline V gives CDR1 SGHRS, CDR2 YFSETQ. Full variable domain (remainder filled in from reference TRBV5-1 and TRBJ1-4): KAGVTQTPRYLIKTRGQQVTLSCSPISGHRSVSWYQQTPGQGLQFLFEYFSETQRNKGNFPGRFSGRQFSNSRSEMNVSTLELGDSALYLCASGSGGSGEKLFFGSGTQLSVL.

This clone appeared a single time. The chain links TRBV10-3 to TRBJ2-1, with TRBD2 matching over 8 bases. The CDR3 runs 11 residues. Germline V gene data show CDR1 as ENHRY and CDR2 as SYGVKD. Trimming cost V 10 bases and J 10 bases; bases outside gene matches: 6. CDR3 sequence: CATSSGGEQFF. The CDR3 bases are TGTGCCACCTCAAGCGGGGGCGAGCAGTTCTTC.

The chain carries TRBV9 and TRBJ2-5; D might be TRBD2 (6 bases). Germline V gives CDR1 SGDLS, CDR2 YYNGEE. V was shortened by 2 bases and J by 5 bases, with 16 bases between the two germline ends. The CDR3 sequence is 15 residues long. CDR3 amino acids: CASSVDELAGETQYF. CDR3 nucleotide sequence: TGTGCCAGCAGCGTTGATGAACTAGCTGGGGAGACCCAGTACTTC.

The chain combines TRBV6-1 with TRBJ1-2; no firm D call. The length of the CDR3 is 14 residues. Germline-derived CDR1 and CDR2 are MNHNS and SASEGT. Trimming took off 2 bases at V and 1 base at J, with 8 bases between the two ends. The CDR3 region has the DNA TGTGCCAGCAGTGAACAAGACAATAACTATGGCTACACCTTC. This translates into CASSEQDNNYGYTF.

This CDR3 reads CASSSDRDQETQYF. The CDR3, as DNA: TGTGCCAGCAGCTCCGACAGGGACCAAGAGACCCAGTACTTC. The chain is built from TRBV7-8 and TRBJ2-5; TRBD1 matches at 7 bases. V dropped 4 bases and J dropped 0; count of bases not matched to a gene: 2. Per the germline V gene, CDR1 is SGHVS and CDR2 is FQNEAQ. This CDR3 has 14 amino acids.

The count of this clone is one. The chain employs TRBV6-5 and TRBJ1-5; D not certain. CDR1 and CDR2 from the germline V gene are MNHEY and SVGAGI. This CDR3 is built from 12 residues. V was trimmed by 5 bases and J by 11 bases, leaving 13 bases between them. In DNA form, the CDR3 reads TGTGCCAGCAGTCACCGCTCGGGGTCCCAGCATTTT. Translation: CASSHRSGSQHF.

V and J are TRBV28 and TRBJ2-5; 9 positions match TRBD2. After removal of 9 bases from V and 1 base from J, the junction contained 9 bases not matched to a gene. The germline V gene has CDR1 MDHEN and CDR2 SYDVKM. The CDR3 totals 15 residues. The CDR3, as DNA: TGTGCCAGTTCTGCCCCGGGACTAGCCCAAGAGACCCAGTACTTC. Residues: CASSAPGLAQETQYF.

The J gene is TRBJ2-7, the V gene TRBV7-2, with 9 positions matching TRBD1. CDR1 is SGHTA and CDR2 is FQGNSA in the germline V gene. J was trimmed by 0 bases and V by 5 bases; bases with no gene match: 14. This CDR3 is built from 18 residues. The CDR3 reads CASSPRLIGQGPSYEQYF. The CDR3 region has the DNA TGTGCCAGCAGCCCACGACTAATAGGACAGGGGCCCTCCTACGAGCAGTACTTC.

The chain is built from TRBV6-5 and TRBJ1-6, with D unclear. V was shortened by 2 bases and J by 12 bases, with 20 bases between the two germline ends. The germline gives CDR1 MNHEY, CDR2 SVGAGI. The CDR3 is 16 residues long. Here the CDR3 DNA reads TGTGCCAGCAGTTACATGGACGCGGGCAGTATTTTACCCCTCCACTTT. Its translation is CASSYMDAGSILPLHF.

The V and J genes are TRBV30 and TRBJ2-5; TRBD2 might be the D (5 bases). The CDR3 extends over 11 amino acids. Per the germline V gene, CDR1 is GTSNPN and CDR2 is SVGIG (reference sequence). V was clipped by 3 bases and J by 5 bases, with 7 bases between them. CDR3: CAWSWEETQYF. The CDR3 DNA reads TGTGCCTGGAGCTGGGAGGAGACCCAGTACTTC.

J is TRBJ2-7 and V is TRBV7-2; a possible D gene is TRBD2 (5 bases). The CDR3 spans 15 residues. CDR1 SGHTA and CDR2 FQGNSA come from the germline V gene. Between the trimmed V and J ends, which lost 1 base and 1 base, there was a span of 11 bases. CDR3 nucleotide sequence: TGTGCCAGCAGCTTAGGAGGGCAGGAGTCCTACGAGCAGTACTTC. It is translated as CASSLGGQESYEQYF.

The chain couples TRBV9 to TRBJ2-1; TRBD2 matches at 7 bases. The V segment lost 4 bases and the J segment 9 bases; nucleotides outside the gene matches: 16. Germline CDR1 and CDR2: SGDLS and YYNGEE. The CDR3 has 16 amino acids. CDR3 in DNA: TGTGCCAGCAGCACCACCGAGGGAGCGGGGCACGCTGAGCAGTTCTTC. Amino acid sequence: CASSTTEGAGHAEQFF. The entire variable domain, with the rest obtained from reference TRBV9 and TRBJ2-1, is as follows: DSGVTQTPKHLITATGQRVTLRCSPRSGDLSVYWYQQSLDQGLQFLIQYYNGEERAKGNILERFSAQQFPDLHSELNLSSLELGDSALYFCASSTTEGAGHAEQFFGPGTRLTVL.

The V call is TRBV6-5, the J call TRBJ1-3; TRBD1 agrees at 9 bases. Germline V gene data show CDR1 as MNHEY and CDR2 as SVGAGI. V dropped 4 bases and J dropped 0; count of bases not matched to a gene: 1. The CDR3 is made up of 15 amino acids. Here the CDR3 reads CASSLTGGSGNTIYF. CDR3 DNA: TGTGCCAGCAGTTTGACAGGGGGCTCTGGAAACACCATATATTTT.

The chain has TRBV5-1 and TRBJ2-3; 10 nucleotides agree with TRBD2. The CDR3 length is 16 residues. V shed 4 bases and J 0 bases; nucleotides not matched to a gene: 5. Germline CDR1 is SGHRS and CDR2 is YFSETQ. The CDR3, as DNA: TGCGCCAGCAGCACCGGACTAGCGGAGAGCACAGATACGCAGTATTTT. It codes for CASSTGLAESTDTQYF.

CDR3 amino acids: CASKPDINNYGYTF. The CDR3 DNA reads as TGTGCCAGCAAACCAGATATAAACAACTATGGCTACACCTTC. The rearrangement uses TRBV2 and TRBJ1-2; D gene uncertain. The V end lost 7 bases, the J end lost 2 bases, and 14 bases lay between the germline ends. The V gene's germline CDR1 is SNHLY and CDR2 FYNNEI. The CDR3 length is 14 residues.